Shown below are 3 T cell receptor beta chains from a single sample sequenced in a study of CD8 T cells in ankylosing spondylitis (dated by TCRdb to the late 2010s). Receptor libraries were prepared by 5' RACE. TCRdb shows the sequencer as Illumina HiSeq 2500. The public reads were run again by TCRdb, first through fastp at Q25 and then through MiXCR, and only productive beta chains were kept. Each record represents a unique CDR3 protein, reported with the most common genes and DNA among its rows. Within this sample are 250,000 to 400,000 distinct CDR3 sequences, with around a tenth of them counted one time only. The ten largest account for 9.1% of the sample. Material for sequencing was blood, either unsorted or a sorted T cell fraction (not recorded which). The receptors shown here come from a female donor with ankylosing spondylitis or in good health (not recorded which).

This rearrangement joins TRBV5-1 to TRBJ2-7; possibly TRBD2 for D (6 bases). The V gene's germline CDR1 is SGHRS and CDR2 YFSETQ. V was clipped by 2 bases and J by 4 bases, with 16 bases between them. The CDR3 loop spans 15 amino acids. The CDR3 sequence is CASSLSAAGGYEQYF. CDR3 nucleotides: TGCGCCAGCAGCTTATCAGCCGCTGGGGGGTACGAGCAGTACTTC.

This clonotype was seen a handful of times. This sequence joins TRBV2 and TRBJ2-1; D may be TRBD2 (6 bases). Germline values: CDR1 SNHLY, CDR2 FYNNEI. Trimming removed 6 bases from V and 8 bases from J, with 11 bases in between. The CDR3 has 12 residues. CDR3 sequence: CASSSGSDEQFF. The CDR3, as DNA: TGTGCCAGCAGCTCCGGGAGCGATGAGCAGTTCTTC.

This clonotype showed up many times. The chain employs TRBV6-5 and TRBJ1-1, with 7 nucleotides matching TRBD1. Trimming cost V 3 bases and J 1 base; bases outside gene matches: 11. The germline V gene encodes CDR1 MNHEY and CDR2 SVGAGI. The CDR3 covers 17 residues. The CDR3 sequence is CASSYRDRVTRNTEAFF. CDR3 DNA sequence: TGTGCCAGCAGTTATAGAGACAGGGTCACCCGGAACACTGAAGCTTTCTTT.